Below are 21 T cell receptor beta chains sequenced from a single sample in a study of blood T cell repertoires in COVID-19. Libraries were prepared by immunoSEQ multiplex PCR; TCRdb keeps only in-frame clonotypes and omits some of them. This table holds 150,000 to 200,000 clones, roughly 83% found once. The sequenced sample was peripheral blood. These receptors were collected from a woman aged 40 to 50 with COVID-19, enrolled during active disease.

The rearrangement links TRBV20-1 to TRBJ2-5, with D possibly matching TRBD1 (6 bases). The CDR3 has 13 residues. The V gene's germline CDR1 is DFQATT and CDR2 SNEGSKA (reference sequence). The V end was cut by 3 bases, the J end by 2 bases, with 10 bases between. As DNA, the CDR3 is TGCAGTGCTAGTTGGGGGCCGCAAGAGACCCAGTACTTC. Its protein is CSASWGPQETQYF.

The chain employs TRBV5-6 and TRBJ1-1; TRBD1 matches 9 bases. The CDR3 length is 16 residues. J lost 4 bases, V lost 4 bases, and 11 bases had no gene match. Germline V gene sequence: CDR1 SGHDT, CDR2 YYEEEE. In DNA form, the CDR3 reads TGTGCCAGCAGCATCCGGGACAGGGTCGCGGTCACTGAAGCTTTCTTT. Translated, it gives CASSIRDRVAVTEAFF.

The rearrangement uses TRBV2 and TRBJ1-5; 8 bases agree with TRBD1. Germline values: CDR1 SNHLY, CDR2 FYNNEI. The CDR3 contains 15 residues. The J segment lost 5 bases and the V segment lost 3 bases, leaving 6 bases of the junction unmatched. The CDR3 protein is CASSDWLDRDQPQHF. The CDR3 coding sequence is TGTGCCAGCAGTGATTGGTTGGACAGGGATCAGCCCCAGCATTTT.

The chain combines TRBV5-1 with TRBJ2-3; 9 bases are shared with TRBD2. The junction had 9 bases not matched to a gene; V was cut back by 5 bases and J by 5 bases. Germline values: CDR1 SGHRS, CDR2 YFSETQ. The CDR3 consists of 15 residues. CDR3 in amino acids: CASSHSGGRLDTQYF. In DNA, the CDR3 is TGCGCCAGCAGTCATAGCGGGGGAAGGTTAGATACGCAGTATTTT.

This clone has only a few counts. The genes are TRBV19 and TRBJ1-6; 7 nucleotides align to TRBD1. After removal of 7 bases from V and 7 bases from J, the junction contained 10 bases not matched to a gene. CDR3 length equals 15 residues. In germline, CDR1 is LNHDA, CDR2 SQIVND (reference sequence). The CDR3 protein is CASIDRDGSNSPLHF. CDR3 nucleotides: TGTGCCAGTATTGACAGGGACGGAAGCAATTCACCCCTCCACTTT.

The DNA of the CDR3 is TGTGCCAGCAGTGTTAACACCGGCACAGATACGCAGTATTTT. Amino acid sequence: CASSVNTGTDTQYF. The rearrangement uses TRBV2 and TRBJ2-3; D is uncertain. The germline V gene has CDR1 SNHLY and CDR2 FYNNEI. This CDR3 has 14 amino acids. Trimming left V 4 bases short and J 1 base short, with 9 bases between.

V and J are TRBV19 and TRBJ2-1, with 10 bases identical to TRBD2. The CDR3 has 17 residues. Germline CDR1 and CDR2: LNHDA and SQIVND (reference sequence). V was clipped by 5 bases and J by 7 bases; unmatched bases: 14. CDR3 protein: CASSVSLAGAPGNEQFF. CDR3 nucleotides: TGTGCCAGTAGTGTATCCCTAGCGGGAGCCCCGGGGAATGAGCAGTTCTTC. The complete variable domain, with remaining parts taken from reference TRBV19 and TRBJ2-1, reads DGGITQSPKYLFRKEGQNVTLSCEQNLNHDAMYWYRQDPGQGLRLIYYSQIVNDFQKGDIAEGYSVSREKKESFPLTVTSAQKNPTAFYLCASSVSLAGAPGNEQFFGPGTRLTVL.

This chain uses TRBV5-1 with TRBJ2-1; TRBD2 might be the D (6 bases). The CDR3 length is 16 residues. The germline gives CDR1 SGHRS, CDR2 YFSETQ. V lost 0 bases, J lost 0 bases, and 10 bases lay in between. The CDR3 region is CASSLGEAFSYNEQFF. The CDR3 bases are TGCGCCAGCAGCTTGGGGGAGGCTTTCTCCTACAATGAGCAGTTCTTC.

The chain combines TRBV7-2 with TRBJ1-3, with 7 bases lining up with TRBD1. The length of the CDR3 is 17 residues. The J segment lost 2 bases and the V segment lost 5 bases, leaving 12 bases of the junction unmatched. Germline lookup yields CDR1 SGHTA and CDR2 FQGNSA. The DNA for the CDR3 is TGTGCCAGCAGCATACGCCCCCAGGGGGGAGCTGGAAACACCATATATTTT. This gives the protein CASSIRPQGGAGNTIYF.

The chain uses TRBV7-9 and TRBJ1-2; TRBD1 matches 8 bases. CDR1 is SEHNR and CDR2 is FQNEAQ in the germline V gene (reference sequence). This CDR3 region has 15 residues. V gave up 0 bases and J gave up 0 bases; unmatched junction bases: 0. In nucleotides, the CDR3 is TGTGCCAGCAGCTTAGCACAGGGGGCTAACTATGGCTACACCTTC. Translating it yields CASSLAQGANYGYTF.

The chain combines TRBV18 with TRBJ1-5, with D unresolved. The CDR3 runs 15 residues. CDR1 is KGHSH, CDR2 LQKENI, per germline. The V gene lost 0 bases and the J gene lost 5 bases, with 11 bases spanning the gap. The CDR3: CASSPPRRADQPQHF. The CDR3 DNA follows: TGTGCCAGCTCACCACCGCGGCGGGCCGATCAGCCCCAGCATTTT.

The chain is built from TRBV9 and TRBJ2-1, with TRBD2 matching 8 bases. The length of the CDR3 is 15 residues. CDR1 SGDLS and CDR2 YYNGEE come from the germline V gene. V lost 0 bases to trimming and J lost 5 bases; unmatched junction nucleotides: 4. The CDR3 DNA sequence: TGTGCCAGCAGCGTAGTTAGCGGGGTTGACAATGAGCAGTTCTTC. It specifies CASSVVSGVDNEQFF.

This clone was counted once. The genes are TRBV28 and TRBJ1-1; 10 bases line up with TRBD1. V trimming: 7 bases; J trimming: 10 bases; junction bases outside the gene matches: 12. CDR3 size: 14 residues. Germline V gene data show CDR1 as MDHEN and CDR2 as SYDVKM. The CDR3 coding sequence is TGTGCCAGCACTGGGACAGGGGCCACGGTTAGAGCTTTCTTT. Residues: CASTGTGATVRAFF.

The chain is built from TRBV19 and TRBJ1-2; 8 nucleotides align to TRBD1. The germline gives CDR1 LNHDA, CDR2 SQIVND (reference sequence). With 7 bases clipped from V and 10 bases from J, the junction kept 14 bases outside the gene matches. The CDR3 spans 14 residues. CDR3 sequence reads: CASTIGGGQGAYTF. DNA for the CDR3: TGTGCCAGTACCATAGGAGGCGGACAGGGCGCCTACACCTTC.

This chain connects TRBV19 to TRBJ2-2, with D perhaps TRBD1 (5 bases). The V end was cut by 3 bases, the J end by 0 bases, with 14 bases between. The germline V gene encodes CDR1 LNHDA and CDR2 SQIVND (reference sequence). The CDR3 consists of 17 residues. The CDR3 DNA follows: TGTGCCAGTAGTATCATGAAGGGGATCGCGAACACCGGGGAGCTGTTTTTT. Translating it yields CASSIMKGIANTGELFF.

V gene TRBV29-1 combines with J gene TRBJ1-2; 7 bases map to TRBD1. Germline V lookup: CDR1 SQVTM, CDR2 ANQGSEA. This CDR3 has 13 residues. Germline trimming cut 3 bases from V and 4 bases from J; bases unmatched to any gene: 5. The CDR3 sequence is CSVDLGQFYGYTF. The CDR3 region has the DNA TGCAGCGTTGATCTGGGACAGTTCTATGGCTACACCTTC.

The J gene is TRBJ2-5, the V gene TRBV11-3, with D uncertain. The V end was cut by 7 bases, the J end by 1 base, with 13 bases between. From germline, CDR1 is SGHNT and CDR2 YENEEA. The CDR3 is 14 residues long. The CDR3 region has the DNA TGTGCCAGCATCGCTGAACTGTTCCAAGAGACCCAGTACTTC. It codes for CASIAELFQETQYF.

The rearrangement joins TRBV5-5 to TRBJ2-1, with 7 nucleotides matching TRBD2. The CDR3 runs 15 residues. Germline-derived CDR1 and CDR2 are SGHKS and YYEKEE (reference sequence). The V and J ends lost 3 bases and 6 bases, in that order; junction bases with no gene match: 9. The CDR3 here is CASSSYQLATNEQFF. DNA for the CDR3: TGTGCCAGCAGCTCGTACCAACTAGCGACCAATGAGCAGTTCTTC. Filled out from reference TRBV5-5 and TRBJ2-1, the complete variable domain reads DAGVTQSPTHLIKTRGQQVTLRCSPISGHKSVSWYQQVLGQGPQFIFQYYEKEERGRGNFPDRFSARQFPNYSSELNVNALLLGDSALYLCASSSYQLATNEQFFGPGTRLTVL.

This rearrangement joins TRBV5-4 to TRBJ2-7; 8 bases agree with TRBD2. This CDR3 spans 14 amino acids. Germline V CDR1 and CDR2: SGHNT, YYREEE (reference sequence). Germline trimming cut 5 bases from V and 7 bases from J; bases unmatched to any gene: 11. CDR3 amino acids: CASRNDLAGDEQYF. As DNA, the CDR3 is TGTGCCAGCAGAAATGACCTAGCGGGTGATGAGCAGTACTTC.

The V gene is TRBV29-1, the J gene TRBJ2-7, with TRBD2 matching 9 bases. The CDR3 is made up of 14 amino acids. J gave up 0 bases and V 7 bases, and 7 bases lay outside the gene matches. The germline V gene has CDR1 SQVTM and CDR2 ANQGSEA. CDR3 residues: CSARPAGGSYEQYF. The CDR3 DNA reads TGCAGCGCCCGACCAGCGGGGGGCTCCTACGAGCAGTACTTC.

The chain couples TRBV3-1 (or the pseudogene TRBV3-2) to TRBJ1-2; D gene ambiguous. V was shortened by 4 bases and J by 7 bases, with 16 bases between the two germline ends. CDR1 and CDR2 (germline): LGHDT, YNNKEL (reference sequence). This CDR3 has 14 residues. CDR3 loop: CASSPATGRFGYTF. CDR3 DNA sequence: TGTGCCAGCAGCCCTGCCACGGGTAGATTTGGCTACACCTTC.